The rows below give T cell receptor beta chains drawn from one sample of a study of shared clonotypes between healthy human individuals. Method: immunoSEQ multiplex PCR; TCRdb's copy keeps in-frame clones and lacks some. The sample comprises around 240,000 clones, 65% of which are singletons, and 11% rests with the top ten. Sequences were obtained from memory CD4+ T cells sorted from blood. These TCRs come from a man under 40 in good health. The CDR3 runs from the conserved cysteine through the conserved F or W. Fields, in order: V gene, D gene, J gene, clone size, CDR3 protein, CDR3 DNA. A D gene is named only where the DNA matches it firmly. Only part of the rows carry a size: once, few, many, or a class if the clone is expanded.

TRBV5-1	TRBD2	TRBJ2-2	few	CASSGTAAGVLDSGELFF	TGCGCCAGCAGCGGTACGGCAGCGGGAGTTCTTGATTCCGGGGAGCTGTTTTTT
TRBV11-2	NA	TRBJ1-4	NA	CASSLRDNNEKLFF	TGTGCCAGCAGCTTAAGGGATAATAATGAAAAACTGTTTTTT
TRBV14	NA	TRBJ1-2	NA	CASSQDLVPLYGYTF	TGTGCCAGCAGCCAAGATCTCGTGCCCCTCTATGGCTACACCTTC
TRBV9	TRBD2	TRBJ2-1	few	CASSVTIEREWYNEQFF	TGTGCCAGCAGCGTGACGATTGAGCGGGAGTGGTACAATGAGCAGTTCTTC
TRBV28	NA	TRBJ1-5	NA	CASSSLVVGGNQPQHF	TGTGCCAGCAGCAGTTTGGTGGTGGGGGGGAATCAGCCCCAGCATTTT
TRBV7-8	TRBD1	TRBJ1-2	NA	CASSLAPGTGSRGYTF	TGTGCCAGCAGCTTAGCGCCGGGGACAGGGAGTCGCGGCTACACCTTC
TRBV28	NA	TRBJ1-1	once	CASSSSGQNTEAFF	TGTGCCAGCAGTTCATCGGGACAGAACACTGAAGCTTTCTTT
TRBV29-1	NA	TRBJ1-5	few	CSVVGQSNQPQHF	TGCAGCGTTGTAGGACAGAGCAATCAGCCCCAGCATTTT
TRBV5-1	TRBD2	TRBJ2-1	NA	CASSSLGLADNEQFF	TGCGCCAGCAGCTCGTTAGGACTAGCGGACAATGAGCAGTTCTTC
TRBV6-5	TRBD2	TRBJ2-7	NA	CASSYSGPREGEQYF	TGTGCCAGCAGTTACTCGGGTCCGCGGGAGGGTGAGCAGTACTTC
TRBV19	TRBD1	TRBJ2-1	few	CASSLGQGAYHEQFF	TGTGCCAGTAGTTTGGGACAGGGGGCGTATCATGAGCAGTTCTTC
TRBV6-1	NA	TRBJ2-2	NA	CASSEEVGLNTGELFF	TGTGCCAGCAGTGAAGAAGTAGGGCTAAACACCGGGGAGCTGTTTTTT
TRBV5-5	NA	TRBJ2-5	NA	CASSPLPGHQETQYF	TGTGCCAGCAGCCCACTCCCGGGTCACCAAGAGACCCAGTACTTC
TRBV19	TRBD2	TRBJ2-1	NA	CASSLAGVSTEQFF	TGTGCCAGTAGTTTAGCGGGAGTTAGCACTGAGCAGTTCTTC
TRBV9	NA	TRBJ2-3	NA	CASSASGAAPGGTDTQYF	TGTGCCAGCAGCGCATCAGGTGCGGCACCCGGGGGCACAGATACGCAGTATTTT
TRBV6-5	TRBD1	TRBJ2-7	NA	CASSRQGSEQYF	TGTGCCAGCAGTAGACAGGGGAGCGAGCAGTACTTC
TRBV7-2	NA	TRBJ2-7	NA	CASSLLAGRAGGGEQYF	TGTGCCAGCAGCTTACTCGCGGGCAGGGCCGGCGGTGGCGAGCAGTACTTC
TRBV23-1	TRBD1	TRBJ2-7	NA	CASSQILRGDRGYEQYF	TGCGCCAGCAGTCAAATTCTTCGCGGGGACAGGGGGTACGAGCAGTACTTC
TRBV4-2	NA	TRBJ1-2	few	CASSQENSNYGYTF	TGTGCCAGCAGCCAAGAAAACTCTAACTATGGCTACACCTTC
TRBV11-3	TRBD1	TRBJ2-7	NA	CASSLDKGRDRTF	TGTGCCAGCAGCTTAGACAAGGGCCGGGACAGGACCTTC
TRBV7-9	NA	TRBJ2-5	NA	CASSHTGLGETQYF	TGTGCCAGCAGCCACACAGGGCTTGGAGAGACCCAGTACTTC
TRBV6-5	NA	TRBJ1-2	NA	CASTHVKGFVYGYTF	TGTGCCAGCACCCATGTTAAGGGGTTCGTATATGGCTACACCTTC
TRBV5-1	NA	TRBJ2-3	NA	CASSPGHRVQGDTQYF	TGCGCCAGCAGCCCGGGCCACAGGGTGCAGGGAGATACGCAGTATTTT
TRBV7-6	NA	TRBJ2-1	NA	CASSLAIGGANEQFF	TGTGCCAGCAGCTTAGCGATAGGGGGAGCAAATGAGCAGTTCTTC
TRBV18	NA	TRBJ2-1	NA	CASSPPGPNYNEQFF	TGTGCCAGCTCACCCCCGGGGCCCAACTACAATGAGCAGTTCTTC
TRBV1	NA	TRBJ2-7	NA	CTSSQEERETKSEQYF	TGCACCAGCAGCCAAGAGGAGCGGGAGACAAAGTCCGAGCAGTACTTC
TRBV6-1	NA	TRBJ1-5	NA	CASSPGTPQPQHF	TGTGCCAGCAGTCCAGGGACCCCCCAGCCCCAGCATTTT
TRBV7-8	NA	TRBJ2-7	NA	CASSSPINEQYF	TGTGCCAGCAGCTCCCCGATTAACGAGCAGTACTTC
TRBV18	TRBD1	TRBJ2-3	NA	CASSPTGPRTDTQYF	TGTGCCAGCTCACCGACAGGGCCCCGCACAGATACGCAGTATTTT
TRBV7-2	TRBD2	TRBJ2-7	NA	CASSFGGSSYEQYF	TGTGCCAGCAGCTTCGGGGGGAGCTCCTACGAGCAGTACTTC
TRBV5-4	TRBD1	TRBJ2-1	NA	CASGYRQGASSEQFF	TGTGCCAGCGGATACAGGCAGGGGGCCTCAAGTGAGCAGTTCTTC
TRBV11-3	NA	TRBJ2-1	NA	CASSLGRAGRNEQFF	TGTGCCAGCAGCTTAGGACGGGCCGGGAGAAACGAGCAGTTCTTC
TRBV9	TRBD2	TRBJ2-1	NA	CASSVSLAGGAGNEQFF	TGTGCCAGCAGCGTCAGCCTAGCGGGAGGTGCAGGAAATGAGCAGTTCTTC
TRBV18	TRBD1	TRBJ2-6	few	CASSLDRLSGANVLTF	TGTGCCAGCTCACTGGACAGGCTTTCTGGGGCCAACGTCCTGACTTTC
TRBV14	NA	TRBJ1-4	NA	CASSQAGGGTNEKLFF	TGTGCCAGCAGCCAAGCGGGGGGCGGAACTAATGAAAAACTGTTTTTT
TRBV7-9	NA	TRBJ1-5	few	CASSPGGGNQPQHF	TGTGCCAGCAGCCCCGGGGGGGGCAATCAGCCCCAGCATTTT
TRBV5-4	TRBD1	TRBJ1-1	NA	CASSPGTVNTEAFF	TGTGCCAGCAGCCCCGGGACAGTGAACACTGAAGCTTTCTTT
TRBV28	TRBD1	TRBJ2-7	many	CASSPNRGLTYEQYF	TGTGCCAGCAGTCCGAACAGGGGGTTGACCTACGAGCAGTACTTC
TRBV4-1	TRBD1	TRBJ1-2	NA	CASSLLSRDRGRNGYTF	TGCGCCAGCAGCTTATTATCCCGTGACAGGGGGAGGAATGGCTACACCTTC
TRBV28	TRBD1	TRBJ1-4	NA	CASSPQGATNEKLFF	TGTGCCAGCAGCCCCCAGGGGGCAACTAATGAAAAACTGTTTTTT
TRBV16	NA	TRBJ2-2	NA	CASTQAGSTGELFF	TGTGCCAGCACCCAAGCAGGGTCCACCGGGGAGCTGTTTTTT
TRBV6-1	TRBD1	TRBJ2-7	once	CASSGVQGALTSEQYF	TGTGCCAGCAGTGGCGTTCAGGGGGCTTTAACTAGCGAGCAGTACTTC
TRBV9	TRBD1	TRBJ2-3	NA	CASSPQGAVPDTQYF	TGTGCCAGCAGCCCCCAGGGGGCTGTGCCAGATACGCAGTATTTT
TRBV2	NA	TRBJ1-4	few	CASSDPRGNEKLFF	TGTGCCAGCAGTGATCCCCGGGGTAATGAAAAACTGTTTTTT
TRBV6-1	NA	TRBJ1-5	NA	CASNLQGISNQPQHF	TGTGCCAGCAACCTCCAGGGTATAAGCAATCAGCCCCAGCATTTT